Presented here are 10 T cell receptor beta chains from one specimen sequenced in a study of T cell responses to AZD1222 COVID-19 vaccine listed by TCRdb under 2021. Receptor libraries were prepared by the immunoSEQ multiplex PCR assay. What TCRdb holds here is the immuneACCESS table cut down to in-frame rearrangements. Part of the clones is not present; checked against another copy, under half of the missing clones reflect an unresolved V gene, and the others are unexplained. Here the sample has approximately 100,000 clones; roughly 87% occur a single time. The ten biggest clones cover about 17% of the sample. What this sample's time point label stands for: baseline before first vaccination. Sequenced material: peripheral blood, taken on day 0 of AZD1222 vaccination. These TCRs come from an adult in good health.

Here the CDR3 reads CASSIGGATYEQYF. CDR3 nucleotide sequence: TGTGCCAGTAGTATTGGCGGGGCAACCTACGAGCAGTACTTC. The chain employs TRBV19 and TRBJ2-7; a possible D gene is TRBD2 (6 bases). The V end lost 3 bases, the J end lost 2 bases, and 11 bases lay between the germline ends. Germline V gene sequence: CDR1 LNHDA, CDR2 SQIVND (reference sequence). The CDR3 has 14 residues.

The rearrangement links TRBV5-1 to TRBJ2-3; TRBD1 is a possible D gene (6 bases). This CDR3 has 16 amino acids. The V end was cut by 4 bases, the J end by 3 bases, with 18 bases between. CDR1 and CDR2 from the germline V gene are SGHRS and YFSETQ. The CDR3 nucleotides are TGCGCCAGCAGCCCTAATCCCACAGGGATTACAGATACGCAGTATTTT. Encoded protein: CASSPNPTGITDTQYF.

The chain couples TRBV29-1 to TRBJ1-1; D unclear. The CDR3 is 12 residues long. V lost 5 bases, J lost 3 bases, and 10 bases lay in between. CDR1 SQVTM and CDR2 ANQGSEA come from the germline V gene. This chain's CDR3 is CSVHTLYTEAFF. The CDR3 DNA follows: TGCAGCGTTCATACATTGTACACTGAAGCTTTCTTT.

Worth noting for this clone: A junction boundary mismatches the germline segment, possibly from a read error. The gene calls are TRBV11-2 and TRBJ2-2; 8 bases are a match to TRBD2. The germline CDR1 and CDR2 sequences are SGHAT and FQNNGV. The CDR3 spans 15 residues. The CDR3 sequence: CASRLAGSNTGELFF. The CDR3 DNA is TGTGCCAGCAGGTTAGCGGGATCGAACACCGGGGAGCTGTTTTTT.

V gene TRBV7-3 combines with J gene TRBJ1-6; D perhaps matches TRBD1 (5 bases). Germline lookup yields CDR1 SGHTA and CDR2 FQGTGA. This CDR3 region has 14 residues. Trimming cost V 4 bases and J 8 bases, with 12 bases left between them. The DNA for the CDR3 is TGTGCCAGCAGCTCGGGACGGGCCCATTCACCCCTCCACTTT. The encoded protein is CASSSGRAHSPLHF.

The chain uses TRBV28 and TRBJ2-2; tentatively, D is TRBD2 (5 bases). Trimming removed 6 bases from V and 7 bases from J, with 24 bases in between. The CDR3 totals 17 residues. Germline V lookup: CDR1 MDHEN, CDR2 SYDVKM. The CDR3 sequence: CASRRVGNFPGGGELFF. In DNA, the CDR3 is TGTGCCAGCAGGAGGGTAGGGAACTTCCCCGGAGGCGGGGAGCTGTTTTTT.

The genes are TRBV29-1 and TRBJ1-1; D possibly corresponds to TRBD1 (6 bases). CDR1 and CDR2 from the germline V gene are SQVTM and ANQGSEA. Trimming removed 7 bases at V and 0 bases at J, with 12 bases between. The CDR3 has 13 amino acids. The CDR3 sequence: CSGLGAMNTEAFF. The DNA for the CDR3 is TGCAGCGGTTTGGGGGCCATGAACACTGAAGCTTTCTTT.

V gene TRBV20-1 combines with J gene TRBJ1-2, with D possibly being TRBD1 (5 bases). Germline CDR1 and CDR2: DFQATT and SNEGSKA (reference sequence). The CDR3 spans 13 residues. Trimming removed 3 bases at V and 4 bases at J, with 12 bases between. The CDR3 bases are TGCAGTGCTAGTTTCACAGGCACCTATGGCTACACCTTC. This sequence encodes CSASFTGTYGYTF.

V usage is TRBV5-4 and J usage is TRBJ2-7; perhaps TRBD2 as D (5 bases). Trimming took 4 bases from V and 4 from J, leaving 18 bases between them. The CDR3 covers 15 residues. Germline lookup yields CDR1 SGHNT and CDR2 YYREEE (reference sequence). The CDR3 reads CASSDGRLAAYEQYF. The CDR3 DNA reads as TGTGCCAGCAGCGATGGGAGACTGGCCGCTTACGAGCAGTACTTC.

The V call is TRBV11-2, the J call TRBJ2-2, with 7 bases that match TRBD1. There are 15 residues in the CDR3. CDR1 SGHAT and CDR2 FQNNGV come from the germline V gene. V dropped 4 bases and J dropped 5; count of bases not matched to a gene: 7. The CDR3 DNA is TGTGCCAGCAGCTGGGGCAGGGGGTATACCGGGGAGCTGTTTTTT. It yields the protein CASSWGRGYTGELFF.